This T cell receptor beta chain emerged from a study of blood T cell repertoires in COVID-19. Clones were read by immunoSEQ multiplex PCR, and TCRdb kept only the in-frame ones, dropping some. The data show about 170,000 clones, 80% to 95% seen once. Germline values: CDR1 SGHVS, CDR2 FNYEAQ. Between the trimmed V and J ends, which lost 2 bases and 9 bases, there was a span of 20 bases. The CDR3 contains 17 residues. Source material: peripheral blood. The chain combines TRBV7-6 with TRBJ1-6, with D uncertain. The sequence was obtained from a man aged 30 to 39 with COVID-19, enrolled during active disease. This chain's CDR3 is CASSLFGSNRRGSPLHF. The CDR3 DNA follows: TGTGCCAGCAGCTTATTTGGTTCGAATAGACGAGGTTCACCCCTCCACTTT.